This T cell receptor (beta chain) derives from a study of shared clonotypes between healthy human individuals (dated by TCRdb to 2020 to 2021). In the study overall: A few men and a couple of women, aged 18 to 49 years, made up the cohort. For each donor, three plates each were used for CD4 naive and CD4 memory, two plates were used for CD8 naive, and one plate was used for CD8 memory. Blood TCR repertoires of five healthy adults were deeply sequenced to estimate repertoire size and the extent of clonotype sharing between individuals. To increase sequencing depth and limit assay-specific biases, different laboratories used diverse techniques to prepare libraries and sequence TCR repertoires. Leukapheresis yielded between about 0.94 and 8.9 billion PBMCs per donor. Overall study outcomes, separate from this receptor: Clonotypes shared by all four sorted-subset donors showed higher generation probabilities than non-shared clonotypes. Rarefaction of sorted-subset datasets indicated incomplete sequencing despite the large sequencing depth. Roughly 5.2% of naive CD4, 3.5% of naive CD8, 2% to 2.5% of memory CD4, and roughly 0.4% of memory CD8 clonotypes were shared across a few donors. The genetic and exposure-history diversity represented was limited by the small number of donors. Larger estimated clonotype richness was generally found for naive subsets than for memory subsets. Sampling was restricted to blood, and TCR repertoires in tissues likely differ from the TCR repertoires found in blood. Pairwise subsampling indicated that sequencing depth was expected to affect the degree of clonotype sharing among donors.

The donors were healthy, HIV-negative adults with no recently reported acute infections or vaccinations. Every donor was a Caucasian adult living in Nashville, Tennessee, USA. CD4+ T cells were enriched through magnetic negative selection, after which naive cells were positively selected on CD45RA and the remaining negative fraction served as the memory subset. Blood was obtained by leukapheresis, after which PBMCs were separated by Ficoll-Histopaque density gradient centrifugation and cryopreserved in liquid nitrogen vapor phase. Purity and quantity of every magnetically sorted T cell population were checked by analytical flow cytometry. Genomic DNA was isolated from each sorted fraction and quantified by UV absorbance on a Nanodrop 2000c. Using the deep immunoSEQ assay, multiplex PCR amplified TCR CDR3 regions from genomic DNA. Genomic DNA extracted from each cell subset was distributed evenly over all wells of several immunoSEQ 96-well plates, and each plate served as one replicate. For sorted subsets, approximately 210 ng of genomic DNA, equivalent to 30,000 or so T cell genomes, went into each replicate PCR. Purified libraries were measured with a Qubit 3.0 fluorometer, size-checked on a Bioanalyzer 2100, and measured again with the KAPA Library Quantification kit. A separate single-read 150-cycle Illumina NextSeq 550 flow cell was used to sequence each immunoSEQ 96-well plate. In the source study's methods: Because the immunoSEQ output included only junctional sequences and no quality scores, the filtering could not be the same as the filtering used for full-length reads. Sequences were annotated with PyIR, a Python wrapper for IgBLAST v1.9, using IMGT germline references to assign V/J genes and CDR3. Reads were removed for weak V/J assignments (E-value above 1e-6), missing CDR3, stop codons, out-of-frame junctions, or ambiguous translated residues. A V3J clonotype was defined by an identical inferred V gene, J gene, and CDR3 amino acid sequence. Percentage overlap between repertoires was calculated by dividing the number of shared unique clonotypes by the size of the smaller repertoire. Richness of each repertoire was evaluated using RTK rarefaction, the Chao1 estimator, and Recon v2.1 estimates of unobserved clonotypes. For all TCRbeta clonotypes obtained by the gDNA method from a few donors, generation probabilities were computed with OLGA. The source is immuneACCESS, and TCRdb retained only in-frame sequences with V and J called. Part of the clones is not carried over; for the studies checked, unresolved V genes explain less than half of this, and the remainder is unexplained. That table furnishes V, J and clone size, whereas the DNA furnished D and trimming. The sample has 2 million to 3 million clones on record, about 92% of them singletons. Of the sample, about 0.13% is held by the ten largest clones.

The germline V gene supplies CDR1 SGDLS and CDR2 YYNGEE. Trimming accounts for 0 bases at V and 5 bases at J, while the number of junction bases matched to no gene is 4. From its cysteine to its phenylalanine, the CDR3 spans 14 amino acids. Just CDR3 DNA is preserved here, 42 bases in frame from base 1. On this clone itself: Its antigen specificity is not known. Per-nucleotide qualities are absent, and no much larger clonotype sits a single base away. Other DNA sequences within the sample encode an identical CDR3.

The rearrangement combines TRBV9 with TRBJ1-2; 7 middle bases align to TRBD1. The sequencing input was naive CD4+ T cells sorted from blood. The sample's cell subset or site label is to be understood as: CD45RA+ positively selected. This sequence was found in a man younger than 30 in good health. The DNA reads as follows: TGTGCCAGCAGCGTAGAGGGGGCTGGGTATGGCTACACCTTC. This codes for CASSVEGAGYGYTF.